The rows below give T cell receptor beta chains drawn from one sample of a study of CD8 T cells in ankylosing spondylitis. TCRdb reanalysed the 5' RACE reads using MiXCR and keeps one entry per CDR3 protein. Of approximately 350,000 distinct CDR3 sequences listed, around 15% are singletons. Sequenced sample: blood, either unsorted or a sorted T cell fraction (not recorded which). The receptors were sampled from a male donor with ankylosing spondylitis or in good health (not recorded which). CDR3s leave out the opening cysteine and the closing phenylalanine or tryptophan. D genes are given only for firm matches. Expanded clones get a size class; other rows say once, few or many, or leave the size out.

TRBV10-3	few	TRBD1	TRBJ2-5	AISASAGGGETQY
TRBV25-1	few	NA	TRBJ1-2	ASRGVANYGYT
TRBV7-9	NA	NA	TRBJ2-2	ASSPQGAKETGELF
TRBV9	few	NA	TRBJ2-7	ASSVDEGTYEQY
TRBV12-3/TRBV12-4	few	NA	TRBJ1-2	ASSPWGPEDGYT
TRBV3-1	few	TRBD2	TRBJ2-4	ASSRETSGVPSPNIQY
TRBV12-3/TRBV12-4	few	NA	TRBJ2-2	ASSLAQGDTGELF
TRBV2	NA	NA	TRBJ2-5	ASSARTYQETQY
TRBV29-1	NA	NA	TRBJ1-1	SVEDLMGTEAF
TRBV11-2	many	NA	TRBJ2-3	ASSSGLNTDTQY
TRBV5-5	many	NA	TRBJ2-4	ASSPVSEGGKNIQY
TRBV19	few	NA	TRBJ2-2	ACGELRAGELF
TRBV7-2	few	NA	TRBJ2-2	ASSLDFSNTGELF
TRBV29-1	NA	NA	TRBJ2-5	SVDPSGQRRETQY
TRBV6-1	NA	NA	TRBJ2-3	ASRTDTQY
TRBV12-3/TRBV12-4	NA	NA	TRBJ1-1	ASSLRPNEAF